This entry lists 14 T cell receptor beta chains sequenced from one sample in a study of blood T cells in healthy people across ages (dated by TCRdb to between 2015 and 2017). The library was generated by 5' RACE. Data came from an Illumina HiSeq 2500. A second PCR of roughly 7 to 11 cycles was performed with a sample-barcoded 5' primer and a J-beta primer mix. TCRdb took the public reads, trimmed them with fastp at Q25, ran MiXCR for clone calling and kept in-frame beta chains. For every CDR3 protein sequence, its rows merge into one entry that carries the most common genes and DNA. The sample table lists hundreds of thousands of distinct CDR3 sequences, over 20% of them with a count of one. The ten largest clones capture under 4% of the sample. Material: blood. Every receptor here comes from a man between 65 and 85 years old in good health.

This clonotype was picked up a small number of times. V and J are TRBV18 and TRBJ2-5, with D hard to call. Between the trimmed V and J ends, which lost 1 base and 4 bases, there was a span of 7 bases. The CDR3 has 13 residues. Germline V gene lookup returns CDR1 KGHSH and CDR2 LQKENI. The CDR3 nucleotides read TGTGCCAGCTCACCACGGACGGCAGAGACCCAGTACTTC. This translates into CASSPRTAETQYF.

The rearrangement links TRBV27 to TRBJ2-7; TRBD2 matches 14 bases. The length of the CDR3 is 18 residues. CDR1 and CDR2 (germline): MNHEY, SMNVEV (reference sequence). The J segment lost 4 bases and the V segment lost 8 bases, leaving 16 bases of the junction unmatched. The CDR3 protein is CASSKAGTSGSRWYEQYF. The CDR3 nucleotides are TGTGCCAGCTCTAAAGCCGGGACTAGCGGGAGTCGGTGGTACGAGCAGTACTTC.

The chain uses TRBV11-2 and TRBJ1-2, with a possible D match to TRBD1 (5 bases). V was trimmed by 1 base and J by 4 bases, leaving 13 bases between them. Germline loops: CDR1 SGHAT, CDR2 FQNNGV. This CDR3 has 15 amino acids. The CDR3 DNA sequence: TGTGCCAGCAGCTTAGTCTATGGGGCCCCCTATGGCTACACCTTC. Translated: CASSLVYGAPYGYTF.

There are a few counts of this clonotype. V usage is TRBV28 and J usage is TRBJ2-5; 11 positions match TRBD2. The length of the CDR3 is 16 residues. Trimming took 6 bases from V and 4 from J; bases not matched to a gene: 10. The germline CDR1 and CDR2 sequences are MDHEN and SYDVKM. CDR3 protein: CASRVRRLAGRETQYF. Written as DNA, the CDR3 is TGTGCCAGCAGGGTCAGGCGACTAGCGGGACGAGAGACCCAGTACTTC.

The genes are TRBV5-1 and TRBJ2-2, with 8 bases identical to TRBD1. CDR1 is SGHRS, CDR2 YFSETQ, per germline. The CDR3 consists of 16 residues. V was pared by 4 bases and J by 2 bases, with 7 bases of the junction left unmatched. The DNA of the CDR3 is TGCGCCAGCAGCCCCCGGGACAGGATCAACACCGGGGAGCTGTTTTTT. This encodes CASSPRDRINTGELFF.

This clonotype was seen at least ten times. The chain is built from TRBV12-3 or TRBV12-4 and TRBJ2-1, with 8 bases lining up with TRBD2. The CDR3 length is 13 residues. J was trimmed by 4 bases and V by 9 bases; bases with no gene match: 5. The chain's CDR3 is CASSSGMYNEQFF. DNA for the CDR3: TGTGCCAGTAGTAGCGGGATGTACAATGAGCAGTTCTTC.

This clonotype has only a few counts. The J gene is TRBJ2-1, the V gene TRBV14; no definite D call. The CDR3 runs 12 residues. Germline V gene data show CDR1 as SGHDN and CDR2 as FVKESK. Trimming removed 0 bases at V and 12 bases at J, with 9 bases between. The chain's CDR3 is CASSQDRIRQFF. The CDR3 DNA reads TGTGCCAGCAGCCAAGATCGGATAAGGCAGTTCTTC.

This clonotype was detected a few times. The V and J genes are TRBV20-1 and TRBJ2-1, with TRBD2 matching 10 bases. The CDR3 is 15 amino acids. Trimming cost V 6 bases and J 2 bases; bases outside gene matches: 7. The germline V gene has CDR1 DFQATT and CDR2 SNEGSKA (reference sequence). The CDR3 nucleotides are TGCAGTGCCGTTGCTAGCGGGAGCGCCTACAATGAGCAGTTCTTC. Residues: CSAVASGSAYNEQFF.

This chain links TRBV27 with TRBJ2-5, with TRBD1 identical over 8 bases. Germline V gene sequence: CDR1 MNHEY, CDR2 SMNVEV (reference sequence). This CDR3 has 14 amino acids. V lost 5 bases, J lost 4 bases, and 6 bases stayed unmatched. The CDR3 nucleotides read TGTGCCAGCAGTCCCATGACAGGGGTAGAGACCCAGTACTTC. This sequence encodes CASSPMTGVETQYF.

In its sample, this clonotype was seen a few times. The V call is TRBV28, the J call TRBJ2-4; 10 nucleotides agree with TRBD2. The CDR3 totals 13 residues. The trim removed 2 bases at V and 11 bases at J, leaving 3 bases unmatched. Germline assignment: CDR1 MDHEN and CDR2 SYDVKM. The CDR3 spells CASSLRTSGLQYF. In DNA form, the CDR3 reads TGTGCCAGCAGTTTACGGACTAGCGGCCTTCAGTACTTC.

This clonotype has only a few counts. In DNA, the CDR3 is TGTGCCTGGACTCTGGGTAATTCACCCCTCCACTTT. Translating gives CAWTLGNSPLHF. The V call is TRBV30, the J call TRBJ1-6; no clear D gene. The ends were cut back, 4 bases at V and 6 bases at J, with 7 bases in the middle. The V gene's germline CDR1 is GTSNPN and CDR2 SVGIG (reference sequence). The CDR3 is 12 residues long.

This clonotype was observed at least ten times. CDR3 residues: CSALSTGQGASDTQYF. The CDR3 DNA sequence: TGCAGTGCGCTCTCTACGGGACAGGGGGCAAGTGATACGCAGTATTTT. V and J are TRBV20-1 and TRBJ2-3, with 12 bases matching TRBD1. CDR1 and CDR2 (germline): DFQATT, SNEGSKA (reference sequence). This CDR3 spans 16 amino acids. Germline trimming cut 6 bases from V and 6 bases from J; bases unmatched to any gene: 13.

A few counts support this clonotype. The J gene is TRBJ2-5, the V gene TRBV4-1, with D uncertain. Trimming cost V 1 base and J 5 bases, with 11 bases left between them. The CDR3 has 14 amino acids. Germline V lookup: CDR1 MGHRA, CDR2 YSYEKL. CDR3 nucleotides: TGCGCCAGCAGCCAAGTAGAGAGGCCCGAGACCCAGTACTTC. Translation: CASSQVERPETQYF.

This clonotype was recorded at least ten times. The V and J genes are TRBV20-1 and TRBJ1-2, with D unresolved. The CDR3 covers 13 residues. The V gene's germline CDR1 is DFQATT and CDR2 SNEGSKA (reference sequence). The V gene lost 3 bases and the J gene lost 2 bases, with 10 bases spanning the gap. The CDR3 DNA follows: TGCAGTGCTAGCGTCGAGCGGAACTATGGCTACACCTTC. It specifies CSASVERNYGYTF.